This entry is about one T cell receptor beta chain. Antigen: not known. TCRdb analysed the reads with MiXCR anew, one entry per CDR3 protein. The profile shows about 310,000 distinct CDR3 sequences, 20% to 30% of them singletons. The CDR3 is made up of 16 amino acids. CDR1 MNHNY and CDR2 SVGAGI come from the germline V gene (reference sequence). Trimming left V 0 bases short and J 0 bases short, with 8 bases between. This sample is drawn from a study of T cell repertoires in cytomegalovirus infection. This specimen consisted of cultured PBMCs, obtained from culture after CMV antigen stimulation. The receptor was derived from a human donor in good health (CMV status not recorded). Some clones in this sample may be carry-over from other donors' samples. V usage is TRBV6-6 and J usage is TRBJ1-4; D gene ambiguous. The CDR3: CASSYSSPATNEKLFF. CDR3 coding DNA: TGTGCCAGCAGTTACTCGTCGCCCGCAACTAATGAAAAACTGTTTTTT.